The 21 T cell receptor beta chains below come from one sample, sequenced in a study of blood T cell repertoires in COVID-19. Repertoires were generated with immunoSEQ multiplex PCR, while TCRdb's copy carries only in-frame clones and drops some. The profile covers roughly 120,000 clones, with around 78% appearing a single time and about 2.3% taken by the ten largest. The sequencing sample was made of peripheral blood. The receptors originated from a man in his 70s with acute or convalescent COVID-19.

The CDR3 sequence: CAWSPGTGVVNTEAFF. In DNA, the CDR3 is TGTGCCTGGAGTCCCGGGACAGGGGTCGTGAACACTGAAGCTTTCTTT. The V gene is TRBV30, the J gene TRBJ1-1; 10 nucleotides match TRBD1. The J segment lost 0 bases and the V segment lost 2 bases, leaving 6 bases of the junction unmatched. From germline, CDR1 is GTSNPN and CDR2 SVGIG (reference sequence). The CDR3 loop spans 16 amino acids. Supplemented by reference TRBV30 and TRBJ1-1, the full variable domain reads SQTIHQWPATLVQPVGSPLSLECTVEGTSNPNLYWYRQAAGRGLQLLFYSVGIGQISSEVPQNLSASRPQDRQFILSSKKLLLSDSGFYLCAWSPGTGVVNTEAFFGQGTRLTVV.

The chain recombines TRBV2 with TRBJ1-6; D is perhaps TRBD1 (6 bases). V was pared by 5 bases and J by 7 bases, with 18 bases between. In germline, CDR1 is SNHLY, CDR2 FYNNEI. The CDR3 consists of 16 residues. CDR3 coding DNA: TGTGCCAGCAGTAAAACAAATGGACAGCCGAATTCACCCCTCCACTTT. This sequence encodes CASSKTNGQPNSPLHF.

The chain employs TRBV24-1 and TRBJ2-7, with TRBD2 matching over 9 bases. CDR3 length: 16 amino acids. The germline CDR1 and CDR2 sequences are KGHDR and SFDVKD. The V gene end was trimmed by 2 bases and the J gene end by 5 bases; junction bases not matched to a gene: 9. The CDR3 DNA follows: TGTGCCACCAGTGATTATCGGCGGGGGGGTAGCGACGAGCAGTACTTC. Its protein is CATSDYRRGGSDEQYF.

Comment on this clone: Relative to the germline gene, one junction end is altered; a read error may explain this. CDR3 loop: CASRNRDRIF. CDR3 sequence (DNA): TGCGCCAGCCGAAACCGGGACAGGATTTTT. The genes are TRBV5-1 and TRBJ1-4, with 8 bases lining up with TRBD1. Per germline, CDR1 SGHRS and CDR2 YFSETQ. The CDR3 length is 10 residues.

This rearrangement joins TRBV5-4 to TRBJ1-1; D remains ambiguous. The CDR3 sequence is 14 residues long. CDR1 and CDR2 (germline): SGHNT, YYREEE (reference sequence). Trimming pared 3 bases from V and 1 base from J, leaving 10 bases between. This chain's CDR3 is CASSYQTGNTEAFF. The DNA of the CDR3 is TGTGCCAGCAGCTACCAGACGGGGAACACTGAAGCTTTCTTT.

The CDR3: CASSRTSGGAATGELFF. Here the CDR3 DNA reads TGTGCCAGCAGCCGGACTAGCGGGGGGGCCGCGACCGGGGAGCTGTTTTTT. The chain recombines TRBV7-2 with TRBJ2-2, with 15 positions matching TRBD2. This CDR3 spans 17 amino acids. J gave up 5 bases and V 5 bases, and 6 bases lay outside the gene matches. Germline lookup yields CDR1 SGHTA and CDR2 FQGNSA. The full variable domain, completed using reference TRBV7-2 and TRBJ2-2, is GAGVSQSPSNKVTEKGKDVELRCDPISGHTALYWYRQSLGQGLEFLIYFQGNSAPDKSGLPSDRFSAERTGGSVSTLTIQRTQQEDSAVYLCASSRTSGGAATGELFFGEGSRLTVL.

V is TRBV5-1 and J is TRBJ2-5, with 9 bases lining up with TRBD2. V was pared by 3 bases and J by 0 bases, with 3 bases of the junction left unmatched. Germline V gene data show CDR1 as SGHRS and CDR2 as YFSETQ. This CDR3 region has 15 residues. The CDR3 is CASSSLAGNQETQYF. The CDR3 nucleotides are TGCGCCAGCAGCTCCCTAGCGGGGAACCAAGAGACCCAGTACTTC.

In DNA form, the CDR3 reads TGTGCCAGCAGCCAAGAAGGAGCGCAGTACTTC. Amino acid sequence: CASSQEGAQYF. The chain recombines TRBV14 with TRBJ2-7; D is unclear. The germline gives CDR1 SGHDN, CDR2 FVKESK. Trimming pared 0 bases from V and 9 bases from J, leaving 6 bases between. The CDR3 runs to 11 residues.

The rearrangement links TRBV6-5 to TRBJ1-4, with 8 bases aligning to TRBD1. V trimming: 6 bases; J trimming: 8 bases; junction bases outside the gene matches: 5. Germline assignment: CDR1 MNHEY and CDR2 SVGAGI. The CDR3 has 13 residues. The CDR3 coding sequence is TGTGCCAGCAGCGGACAGGGAGGGGAAAAACTGTTTTTT. Its translation is CASSGQGGEKLFF.

The V gene is TRBV3-1 (or the pseudogene TRBV3-2), the J gene TRBJ2-1, with 8 bases matching TRBD1. V was clipped by 2 bases and J by 1 base; unmatched bases: 1. The CDR3 loop spans 15 amino acids. Germline V CDR1 and CDR2: LGHDT, YNNKEL (reference sequence). The CDR3 is CASSQRQGSYNEQFF. CDR3 bases: TGTGCCAGCAGCCAAAGACAGGGGTCCTACAATGAGCAGTTCTTC.

This clone was recorded once. V and J are TRBV18 and TRBJ1-5; possible D gene TRBD1, 5 bases. Germline CDR1 is KGHSH and CDR2 is LQKENI. The CDR3 runs to 17 residues. Trimming pared 3 bases from V and 4 bases from J, leaving 19 bases between. CDR3 in DNA: TGTGCCAGCTCACCCGACAGAATCAGGGACTATAATCAGCCCCAGCATTTT. It yields the protein CASSPDRIRDYNQPQHF.

The sample holds one count of this clone. This chain links TRBV4-3 with TRBJ1-2; the D is unclear. The V end was cut by 2 bases, the J end by 4 bases, with 14 bases between. From germline, CDR1 is LGHNA and CDR2 YSLEER. This CDR3 spans 15 amino acids. In DNA, the CDR3 is TGCGCCAGCAGCCAATCCTCGGGGTTGGGCTATGGCTACACCTTC. This codes for CASSQSSGLGYGYTF.

The chain employs TRBV7-2 and TRBJ2-5; D is uncertain. The germline CDR1 and CDR2 sequences are SGHTA and FQGNSA. This CDR3 has 15 residues. Between the trimmed V and J ends, which lost 5 bases and 5 bases, there was a span of 18 bases. The CDR3 is CASSPDSTSMETQYF. The CDR3 bases are TGTGCCAGCAGCCCAGACTCAACAAGTATGGAGACCCAGTACTTC.

The CDR3 DNA is TGTGCCAGCAGCCTCGGGAGCAATCAGCCCCAGCATTTT. Translating it yields CASSLGSNQPQHF. This rearrangement joins TRBV12-3 or TRBV12-4 to TRBJ1-5; D is ambiguous. Trimming removed 6 bases at V and 1 base at J, with 7 bases between. This CDR3 region has 13 residues.

The chain couples TRBV11-2 to TRBJ2-3, with D tentatively TRBD2 (6 bases). This CDR3 is built from 14 residues. The V end lost 5 bases, the J end lost 3 bases, and 12 bases lay between the germline ends. Germline values: CDR1 SGHAT, CDR2 FQNNGV. The CDR3 loop is CASSPGSRTDTQYF. The CDR3 coding sequence is TGTGCCAGCAGCCCCGGGAGCAGGACAGATACGCAGTATTTT.

The chain joins TRBV21-1 to TRBJ2-1; the table names TRBD1, a call not compared with the DNA. TRBV21-1 is a pseudogene segment. CDR3 length: 15 residues. The CDR3 DNA reads TGTGCCAGCAGCAATGGGACAGTGAACTACAATGAGCAGTTCTTC. Translating it yields CASSNGTVNYNEQFF.

This clone has a handful of counts. The chain recombines TRBV20-1 with TRBJ1-1; possibly TRBD1 for D (5 bases). This CDR3 is 11 amino acids long. Trimming shortened V by 6 bases and J by 4 bases, and 9 bases separated the two germline ends. Germline CDR1 is DFQATT and CDR2 is SNEGSKA (reference sequence). Here the CDR3 DNA reads TGCAGTGCACCGGACATCACTGAAGCTTTCTTT. Encoded protein: CSAPDITEAFF.

The genes are TRBV4-1 and TRBJ1-1, with 10 bases that match TRBD1. The CDR3 consists of 14 residues. V gave up 3 bases and J gave up 4 bases; unmatched junction bases: 2. Germline CDR1 reads MGHRA; CDR2 reads YSYEKL. CDR3 nucleotides: TGCGCCAGCAGCCACCGGACAGGGGGCACTGAAGCTTTCTTT. Encoded protein: CASSHRTGGTEAFF.

The rearrangement uses TRBV5-1 and TRBJ2-3; 9 bases map to TRBD1. The CDR3 runs 15 residues. After removal of 0 bases from V and 4 bases from J, the junction contained 3 bases not matched to a gene. Per germline, CDR1 SGHRS and CDR2 YFSETQ. The CDR3 sequence is CASSLGDRVADTQYF. The DNA of the CDR3 is TGCGCCAGCAGCTTGGGGGACAGGGTCGCAGATACGCAGTATTTT. Looking up the rest from reference TRBV5-1 and TRBJ2-3 gives the full variable domain: KAGVTQTPRYLIKTRGQQVTLSCSPISGHRSVSWYQQTPGQGLQFLFEYFSETQRNKGNFPGRFSGRQFSNSRSEMNVSTLELGDSALYLCASSLGDRVADTQYFGPGTRLTVL.

The chain carries TRBV5-5 and TRBJ1-6; D is uncertain. Germline loops: CDR1 SGHKS, CDR2 YYEKEE (reference sequence). The length of the CDR3 is 14 residues. The V and J ends lost 2 bases and 9 bases respectively, with 12 bases between them. The CDR3 spells CASSLGEEFSPLHF. CDR3 nucleotide sequence: TGTGCCAGCAGCTTAGGAGAAGAATTTTCACCCCTCCACTTT. The variable domain in full, completed from reference TRBV5-5 and TRBJ1-6, reads DAGVTQSPTHLIKTRGQQVTLRCSPISGHKSVSWYQQVLGQGPQFIFQYYEKEERGRGNFPDRFSARQFPNYSSELNVNALLLGDSALYLCASSLGEEFSPLHFGNGTRLTVT.

The chain recombines TRBV7-2 with TRBJ2-7; 7 nucleotides line up with TRBD2. CDR1 SGHTA and CDR2 FQGNSA come from the germline V gene. V shed 5 bases and J 1 base; nucleotides not matched to a gene: 8. The CDR3 is 15 amino acids. CDR3 loop: CASSPSGGSSYEQYF. DNA of the CDR3: TGTGCCAGCAGCCCCTCGGGGGGAAGTTCCTACGAGCAGTACTTC.